The present T cell receptor beta chain was sequenced within a study of blood T cell repertoires in COVID-19. The CDR3 totals 15 residues. CDR1 is SQVTM, CDR2 ANQGSEA, per germline. V dropped 2 bases and J dropped 2 bases, with 15 bases sitting between them. TCRdb keeps only in-frame clones here, not all; method: immunoSEQ multiplex PCR. The sample comprises roughly 140,000 clones, 80% to 90% of which are singletons, and about 15% rests with the top ten. The origin of this receptor is a woman aged 40 to 49 with acute or convalescent COVID-19. The V call is TRBV29-1, the J call TRBJ1-2; tentative D call: TRBD1 (5 bases). Source material: peripheral blood. The CDR3 nucleotides read TGCAGCGTTGAATTGGGGCCCCAAAGCAACTATGGCTACACCTTC. Amino acids: CSVELGPQSNYGYTF.